The 18 T cell receptor beta chains below were found in one sample sequenced in a study of T-cell memory formation after mild COVID-19. TCRdb fed the 5' RACE reads into MiXCR, producing one record per CDR3 protein. The sample lists around 180,000 distinct CDR3 sequences; roughly 20% were seen once. Sequencing was performed on PBMCs or a T cell subset sorted from them (not recorded which). These receptors all come from a man younger than 35 who had mild COVID-19 (a few samples of this study predate the infection). Cell type and time point are not known.

The rearrangement links TRBV12-3 or TRBV12-4 to TRBJ2-7; D is unresolved. This CDR3 is 14 amino acids long. Trimming cost V 3 bases and J 1 base, with 10 bases left between them. The CDR3 here is CASSLNGFSYEQYV. CDR3 DNA: TGTGCCAGCAGTTTGAATGGCTTTTCCTACGAGCAGTACGTC.

The chain recombines TRBV27 with TRBJ2-3; 7 positions match TRBD2. CDR3 length: 17 residues. Germline values: CDR1 MNHEY, CDR2 SMNVEV (reference sequence). J was trimmed by 0 bases and V by 5 bases; bases with no gene match: 11. The CDR3 region has the DNA TGTGCCAGCAGTCCGCCCGGGACTACCACAAGCACAGATACGCAGTATTTT. Translating it yields CASSPPGTTTSTDTQYF.

In its sample, this clonotype was seen a few times. The chain's CDR3 is CSALPPGGLRNEQYF. The CDR3 DNA sequence: TGCAGTGCCCTACCGCCCGGCGGACTTCGGAACGAGCAGTACTTC. The chain recombines TRBV20-1 with TRBJ2-7; possibly TRBD2 for D (5 bases). In germline, CDR1 is DFQATT, CDR2 SNEGSKA (reference sequence). This CDR3 is 15 amino acids long. Trimming cost V 6 bases and J 5 bases, with 23 bases left between them.

This clonotype has more than one count but fewer than ten. This rearrangement joins TRBV7-2 to TRBJ2-5, with 7 positions matching TRBD2. Germline lookup yields CDR1 SGHTA and CDR2 FQGNSA. The CDR3 sequence is 14 residues long. V was clipped by 0 bases and J by 5 bases; unmatched bases: 3. CDR3 DNA sequence: TGTGCCAGCAGCTTAGCGGGGGGGTATGAGACCCAGTACTTC. Amino acid sequence: CASSLAGGYETQYF.

Only a few counts were recorded for this clonotype. The rearrangement uses TRBV5-1 and TRBJ2-1; 7 positions agree with TRBD2. Trimming took 1 base from V and 0 from J; bases not matched to a gene: 4. CDR3 size: 16 residues. CDR1 and CDR2 from the germline V gene are SGHRS and YFSETQ. The CDR3 protein is CASSLSSGTSYNEQFF. The CDR3 coding sequence is TGCGCCAGCAGCTTGTCTAGCGGTACCTCCTACAATGAGCAGTTCTTC.

The chain couples TRBV11-3 to TRBJ1-5; D is unresolved. V was pared by 4 bases and J by 4 bases, with 8 bases between. Germline CDR1 is SGHNT and CDR2 is YENEEA. The length of the CDR3 is 13 residues. The CDR3 spells CASSSDGNQPQHF. CDR3 sequence (DNA): TGTGCCAGCAGCTCCGACGGGAATCAGCCCCAGCATTTT. The complete variable domain, with remaining parts taken from reference TRBV11-3 and TRBJ1-5, reads EAGVVQSPRYKIIEKKQPVAFWCNPISGHNTLYWYLQNLGQGPELLIRYENEEAVDDSQLPKDRFSAERLKGVDSTLKIQPAELGDSAVYLCASSSDGNQPQHFGDGTRLSIL.

The chain couples TRBV29-1 to TRBJ2-4, with D perhaps TRBD1 or TRBD2 (5 bases each). The germline V gene has CDR1 SQVTM and CDR2 ANQGSEA. The CDR3 has 17 residues. Trimming shortened V by 0 bases and J by 6 bases, and 21 bases separated the two germline ends. The CDR3 DNA sequence: TGCAGCGTTGAAGATCCGGTCCCTCTCCGGGACGGAAACATTCAGTACTTC. Encoded protein: CSVEDPVPLRDGNIQYF.

This clonotype was seen only a few times. The V and J genes are TRBV7-9 and TRBJ2-7; no clear D gene. V was pared by 1 base and J by 0 bases, with 13 bases between. There are 16 residues in the CDR3. Germline V CDR1 and CDR2: SEHNR, FQNEAQ (reference sequence). CDR3 loop: CASSLGGGRSSYEQYF. The CDR3 nucleotides are TGTGCCAGCAGCTTAGGAGGCGGCAGGAGCTCCTACGAGCAGTACTTC.

The sample holds a few counts of this clonotype. The rearrangement links TRBV6-6 to TRBJ2-7; D perhaps matches TRBD1 (5 bases). CDR3 length: 11 residues. Germline V gives CDR1 MNHNY, CDR2 SVGAGI (reference sequence). V lost 5 bases to trimming and J lost 3 bases, with 5 bases between them. The CDR3 nucleotides read TGTGCCAGCAGTAGGGGCTACGAGCAGTACGTC. Translating it yields CASSRGYEQYV.

The V call is TRBV7-9, the J call TRBJ1-1; TRBD1 is a possible D gene (6 bases). Germline lookup yields CDR1 SEHNR and CDR2 FQNEAQ (reference sequence). This CDR3 spans 14 amino acids. Trimming removed 2 bases at V and 5 bases at J, with 12 bases between. For the CDR3, the DNA is TGTGCCAGCAGCTTATCGGGGGGCGATACTGAAGCTTTCTTT. Translation gives CASSLSGGDTEAFF.

This clonotype showed up just a few times. This sequence joins TRBV2 and TRBJ1-2; D is unclear. Per the germline V gene, CDR1 is SNHLY and CDR2 is FYNNEI. The V gene lost 7 bases and the J gene lost 2 bases, with 14 bases spanning the gap. The CDR3 extends over 14 amino acids. The CDR3 protein is CASNPETGNYGYTF. In DNA form, the CDR3 reads TGTGCCAGCAATCCCGAGACGGGGAACTATGGCTACACCTTC.

This clonotype was seen a few times. The chain combines TRBV7-2 with TRBJ2-7; the D is unclear. Germline V lookup: CDR1 SGHTA, CDR2 FQGNSA. The V gene lost 5 bases and the J gene lost 1 base, with 6 bases spanning the gap. This CDR3 is built from 12 residues. The CDR3 loop reads CASSHGSYEQYF. The CDR3 bases are TGTGCCAGCAGCCATGGGTCCTACGAGCAGTACTTC.

This clonotype has only a few counts. This chain connects TRBV6-5 to TRBJ1-2; no clear D. V lost 4 bases and J 6 bases, leaving 12 bases between the germline ends. The CDR3 runs 13 residues. Germline V gene data show CDR1 as MNHEY and CDR2 as SVGAGI. The CDR3 bases are TGTGCCAGCAGTTCACAGCCTTTTGATGGCTACACCTTC. It yields the protein CASSSQPFDGYTF.

This clonotype was recorded a few times. V is TRBV21-1 and J is TRBJ2-5; the table's D call TRBD1 went unverified against the DNA. TRBV21-1 is tagged as a pseudogene. This CDR3 spans 13 amino acids. This CDR3 is CATLTGERETQYF. DNA of the CDR3: TGTGCCACCTTGACAGGGGAGAGGGAGACCCAGTACTTC.

This clonotype was observed a handful of times. The chain uses TRBV5-1 and TRBJ2-4, with D perhaps matching TRBD2 (6 bases). CDR3 length equals 14 residues. CDR1 and CDR2 from the germline V gene are SGHRS and YFSETQ. V was pared by 4 bases and J by 8 bases, with 16 bases between. The CDR3: CASSPGVELDIQYF. The CDR3 DNA follows: TGCGCCAGCAGCCCGGGAGTTGAATTGGACATTCAGTACTTC.

This clonotype was recorded a few times. The chain links TRBV5-1 to TRBJ2-1, with TRBD2 identical over 7 bases. The CDR3 totals 15 residues. The J segment lost 8 bases and the V segment lost 4 bases, leaving 12 bases of the junction unmatched. Germline assignment: CDR1 SGHRS and CDR2 YFSETQ. The CDR3 reads CASSRGGPRGDEQFF. The DNA of the CDR3 is TGCGCCAGCAGCCGAGGCGGGCCTCGGGGGGATGAGCAGTTCTTC.

This clonotype came up a few times. The rearrangement uses TRBV5-1 and TRBJ1-1, with D unresolved. The CDR3 runs 14 residues. The germline V gene has CDR1 SGHRS and CDR2 YFSETQ. Deletions cut 0 bases from V and 4 bases from J, with 10 bases between. The DNA of the CDR3 is TGCGCCAGCAGCTTGGGGGCTGGGAGCACTGAAGCTTTCTTT. It translates to CASSLGAGSTEAFF. Variable domain in full (rest from reference TRBV5-1 and TRBJ1-1): KAGVTQTPRYLIKTRGQQVTLSCSPISGHRSVSWYQQTPGQGLQFLFEYFSETQRNKGNFPGRFSGRQFSNSRSEMNVSTLELGDSALYLCASSLGAGSTEAFFGQGTRLTVV.

This clonotype was observed at least ten times. The chain recombines TRBV20-1 with TRBJ2-4; TRBD1 might be the D (6 bases). The CDR3 extends over 17 amino acids. The germline V gene encodes CDR1 DFQATT and CDR2 SNEGSKA (reference sequence). The V end lost 2 bases, the J end lost 5 bases, and 22 bases lay between the germline ends. The CDR3 region is CSARSSPGGALQNIQYF. Here the CDR3 DNA reads TGCAGTGCTAGATCCTCACCTGGGGGCGCGTTACAAAACATTCAGTACTTC.